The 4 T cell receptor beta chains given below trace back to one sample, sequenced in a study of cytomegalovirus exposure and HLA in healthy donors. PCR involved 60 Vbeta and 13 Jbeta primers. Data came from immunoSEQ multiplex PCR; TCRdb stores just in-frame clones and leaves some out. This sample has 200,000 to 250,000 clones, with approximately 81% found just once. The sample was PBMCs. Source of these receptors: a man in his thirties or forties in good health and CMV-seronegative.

CDR3 in DNA: TGTGCCAGCAGTTTCCTCGGACAGGGGAGGAGTGATGAAAAACTGTTTTTT. As protein: CASSFLGQGRSDEKLFF. The rearrangement links TRBV27 to TRBJ1-4, with 9 bases fitting TRBD1. CDR1 and CDR2 (germline): MNHEY, SMNVEV (reference sequence). V lost 3 bases, J lost 6 bases, and 11 bases stayed unmatched. This CDR3 is 17 amino acids long.

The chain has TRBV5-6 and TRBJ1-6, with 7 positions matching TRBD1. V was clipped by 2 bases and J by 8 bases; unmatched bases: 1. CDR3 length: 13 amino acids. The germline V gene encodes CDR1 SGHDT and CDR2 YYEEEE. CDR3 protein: CASSFQGDSPLHF. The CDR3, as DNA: TGTGCCAGCAGCTTTCAGGGGGATTCACCCCTCCACTTT.

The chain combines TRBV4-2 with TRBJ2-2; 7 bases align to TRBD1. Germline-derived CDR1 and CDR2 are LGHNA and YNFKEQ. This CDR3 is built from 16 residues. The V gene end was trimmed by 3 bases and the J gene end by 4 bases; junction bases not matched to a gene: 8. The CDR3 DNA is TGTGCCAGCAGCCAGGCAGGGGGTCGTGGCACCGGGGAGCTGTTTTTT. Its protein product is CASSQAGGRGTGELFF.

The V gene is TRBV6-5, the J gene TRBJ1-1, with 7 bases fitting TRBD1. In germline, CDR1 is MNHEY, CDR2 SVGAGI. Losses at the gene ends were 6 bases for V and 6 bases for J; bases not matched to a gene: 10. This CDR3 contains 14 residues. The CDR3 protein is CASSPNRGVAEAFF. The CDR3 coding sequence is TGTGCCAGCAGCCCGAACAGGGGAGTGGCTGAAGCTTTCTTT.